This T cell receptor (beta chain) was recorded in a study of OX40 agonist ivuxolimab in advanced cancers. Study context: Those enrolled were around 87% male, with a mean age of roughly 62 years and ages from about 20 to 85. Earlier anti-PD-1, anti-PD-L1 or anti-CTLA-4 therapy was permitted; over 35% had received some. Study results and caveats: On average, CD8+ T cells had more expanded clones than CD4+. Antigens targeted by the expanded peripheral T cells were not determined.

About this clone itself: Its antigen remains unknown.

Sequenced by immunoSEQ multiplex PCR; TCRdb stores in-frame clones only, minus some. This sample carries around 20,000 clones, around 90% of them seen once, and the ten largest clones take about half. The specimen comprised CD4+ or CD8+ T cells sorted from blood, sampled in a trial of the OX40 agonist ivuxolimab. This TCR derives from an adult with an advanced solid tumor such as melanoma, head and neck, liver or kidney cancer.

CDR3: CASSIFETLTEKLFF. Here the CDR3 DNA reads TGTGCCAGTAGTATCTTCGAGACCTTAACTGAAAAACTGTTTTTT. The rearrangement links TRBV19 to TRBJ1-4; D remains ambiguous. The CDR3 consists of 15 residues. V was clipped by 3 bases and J by 7 bases, with 15 bases between them. Germline loops: CDR1 LNHDA, CDR2 SQIVND (reference sequence).